Listed below are T cell receptor beta chains from one sample, sequenced in a study of OX40 agonist ivuxolimab in advanced cancers. Repertoires were generated with immunoSEQ multiplex PCR, while TCRdb's copy carries only in-frame clones and drops some. The sample records tens of thousands of clones, almost 95% being singletons. The source material was CD4+ or CD8+ T cells sorted from blood, sampled in a trial of the OX40 agonist ivuxolimab. The receptors stem from an adult with an advanced solid tumor such as melanoma, head and neck, liver or kidney cancer. CDR3s include the opening cysteine and the closing phenylalanine or tryptophan. The D gene is left open where the match is weak. Part of the rows lack a size; the others show once, few, many or a class for expanded clones.

NA,TRBD1,TRBJ1-2,TRBV7-9,TGTGCCAGCAGCTGGGACAGGGGGCTTTATGGCTACACCTTC,CASSWDRGLYGYTF
medium-sized,NA,TRBJ2-3,TRBV19,TGTGCCAGTAGTATTTGGGGCGGGAGCACAGATACGCAGTATTTT,CASSIWGGSTDTQYF
NA,TRBD1,TRBJ2-5,TRBV19,TGTGCCAGTAGACCGCGGACAGGGTGGGAGACCCAGTACTTC,CASRPRTGWETQYF
NA,NA,TRBJ2-2,TRBV11-3,TGTGCCAGCAGCTTAGTGTCGGCCGGGGAGCTGTTTTTT,CASSLVSAGELFF
NA,NA,TRBJ2-2,TRBV9,TGTGCCAGCAGCGTACGGGGCACCGGGGAGCTGTTTTTT,CASSVRGTGELFF
NA,TRBD1,TRBJ1-3,TRBV6-5,TGTGCCAGCAGTCCACCTGACAGGGTGAACACCATATATTTT,CASSPPDRVNTIYF
NA,TRBD2,TRBJ2-7,TRBV27,TGTGCCAGCAGTTCACTAGCGGGTGGGGCGGGGGAGCAGTACTTC,CASSSLAGGAGEQYF
NA,NA,TRBJ2-2,TRBV4-3,TGCGCCAGCAGCCCTTTCGAGGGGTCGGGCACCGGGGAGCTGTTTTTT,CASSPFEGSGTGELFF
NA,NA,TRBJ2-1,TRBV7-2,TGTGCCAGCAGCTTAGTGAATGAGCAGTTCTTC,CASSLVNEQFF
NA,TRBD2,TRBJ2-7,TRBV5-1,TGCGCCAGCAGCCAAGCTCCGGGACTAGCGTACTTC,CASSQAPGLAYF
NA,NA,TRBJ1-5,TRBV27,TGTGCCAGCAGTTTAGACAGGTACAATCAGCCCCAGCATTTT,CASSLDRYNQPQHF
NA,NA,TRBJ2-6,TRBV29-1,TGCAGCGTTGAAGCCCCCCTTGGTTCGGGGCTGGTCGTCCTGACTTTC,CSVEAPLGSGLVVLTF
once,NA,TRBJ1-5,TRBV6-5,TGTGCCAGCAGTTTCGAGGAGGGGTGGAGCAATCAGCCCCAGCATTTT,CASSFEEGWSNQPQHF
NA,TRBD1,TRBJ2-5,TRBV5-6,TGTGCCAGCAGCTCCCACAGGGGGCATGACCAAGAGACCCAGTACTTC,CASSSHRGHDQETQYF
NA,TRBD2,TRBJ2-5,TRBV7-2,TGTGCCAGCAGCTTAGCCCATCCGAGACTAGCGGGGCAAGAGACCCAGTACTTC,CASSLAHPRLAGQETQYF
NA,NA,TRBJ2-1,TRBV6-5,TGTGCCAGCAATTCTGTCGGGAGATGGGGGCAGTTCTTC,CASNSVGRWGQFF
NA,NA,TRBJ1-4,TRBV30,TGTGCCTGGAGTGGGAACAGAGAAGAAAAACTGTTTTTT,CAWSGNREEKLFF
NA,NA,TRBJ2-6,TRBV6-6,TGTGCCAGCAGTATTCTGGGGGGGGCCAACGTCCTGACTTTC,CASSILGGANVLTF
once,TRBD1,TRBJ2-7,TRBV5-4,TGTGCCAGCAGCCGAACAGACAGGGGGCCCTACGAGCAGTACTTC,CASSRTDRGPYEQYF
NA,NA,TRBJ2-7,TRBV28,TGTGCCACGACACGGACTCCTGTCCGCTACGAGCAGTACTTC,CATTRTPVRYEQYF
NA,NA,TRBJ1-3,TRBV9,TGTGCCAGCAGCGTAGGGAGGGAACGTGGAAACACCATATATTTT,CASSVGRERGNTIYF
NA,TRBD2,TRBJ2-1,TRBV12-5,TGTGCTAGTGGTTTAAGCGGGGCCTACAATGAGCAGTTCTTC,CASGLSGAYNEQFF
NA,NA,TRBJ2-5,TRBV28,TGTGCCAGCAGTTCGGGACTCAAACCAGAGACCCAGTACTTC,CASSSGLKPETQYF
NA,NA,TRBJ1-5,TRBV19,TGTGCCAGTAGTATAGATCGGTCGCAGCCCCAGCATTTT,CASSIDRSQPQHF
few,TRBD2,TRBJ2-3,TRBV7-9,TGTGCCTCCCAGAATATGCTAGCGGGAGGTTCTAGCACAGATACGCAGTATTTT,CASQNMLAGGSSTDTQYF
NA,TRBD1,TRBJ1-1,TRBV30,TGTGCCTGGAGTGTCACGACAGGGACTACGGAAGCTTTCTTT,CAWSVTTGTTEAFF
NA,TRBD1,TRBJ1-2,TRBV5-4,TGTGCCGGGGGGACAGGGGGCGCTTATTTTGGCTACACCTTC,CAGGTGGAYFGYTF
NA,TRBD2,TRBJ2-3,TRBV19,TGTGCCAGTAGTATCGATTTCGAGGGAGGGACGATAGATACGCAGTATTTT,CASSIDFEGGTIDTQYF